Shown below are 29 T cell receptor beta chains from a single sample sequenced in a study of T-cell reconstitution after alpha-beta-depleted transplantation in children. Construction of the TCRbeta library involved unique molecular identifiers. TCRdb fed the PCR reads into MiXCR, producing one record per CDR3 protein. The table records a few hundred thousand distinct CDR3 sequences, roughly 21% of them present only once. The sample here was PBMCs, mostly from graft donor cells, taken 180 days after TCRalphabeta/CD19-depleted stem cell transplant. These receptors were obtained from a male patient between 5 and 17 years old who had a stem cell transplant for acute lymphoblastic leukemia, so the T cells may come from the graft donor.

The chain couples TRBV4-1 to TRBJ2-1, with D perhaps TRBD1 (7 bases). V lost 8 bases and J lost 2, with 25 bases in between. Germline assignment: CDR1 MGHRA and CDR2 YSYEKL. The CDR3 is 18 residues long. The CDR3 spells CASRRDRDKEGAYNEQFF. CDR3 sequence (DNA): TGCGCCAGCCGTCGCGACAGGGACAAGGAGGGAGCCTACAATGAGCAGTTCTTC.

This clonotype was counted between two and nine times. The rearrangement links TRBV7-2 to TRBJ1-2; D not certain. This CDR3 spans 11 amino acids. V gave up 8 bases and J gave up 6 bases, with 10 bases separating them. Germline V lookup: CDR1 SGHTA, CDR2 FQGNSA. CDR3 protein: CASQRPDGYTF. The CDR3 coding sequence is TGTGCCAGCCAGAGGCCAGATGGCTACACCTTC.

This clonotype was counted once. This CDR3 reads CASSQGLGQFTDTQYF. CDR3 DNA sequence: TGTGCCAGCAGCCAGGGGCTAGGCCAATTCACAGATACGCAGTATTTT. The chain carries TRBV11-1 and TRBJ2-3; D may be TRBD1 (6 bases). Trimming cost V 5 bases and J 2 bases, with 17 bases left between them. CDR1 and CDR2 (germline): SGHAT, FQDESV (reference sequence). The CDR3 extends over 16 amino acids.

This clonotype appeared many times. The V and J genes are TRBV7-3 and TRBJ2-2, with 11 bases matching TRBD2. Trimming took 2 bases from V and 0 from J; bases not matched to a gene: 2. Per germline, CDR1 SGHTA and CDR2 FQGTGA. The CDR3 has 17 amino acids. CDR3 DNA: TGTGCCAGCAGCTTACTGGGACTAGCGGCGAACACCGGGGAGCTGTTTTTT. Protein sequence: CASSLLGLAANTGELFF.

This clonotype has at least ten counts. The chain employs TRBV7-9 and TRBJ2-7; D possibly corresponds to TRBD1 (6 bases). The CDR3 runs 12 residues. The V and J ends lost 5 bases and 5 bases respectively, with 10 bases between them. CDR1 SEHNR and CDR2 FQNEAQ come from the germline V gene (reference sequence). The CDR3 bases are TGTGCCAGCAGCATGCACAGGGACGAGCAGTACTTC. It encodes CASSMHRDEQYF.

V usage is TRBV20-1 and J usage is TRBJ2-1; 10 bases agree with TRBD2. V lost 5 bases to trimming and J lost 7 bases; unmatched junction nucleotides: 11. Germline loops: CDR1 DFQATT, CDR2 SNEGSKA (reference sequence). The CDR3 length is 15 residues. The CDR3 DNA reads TGCAGTGCTGGCTACTCCGGGACTAGCGAGAATGAGCAGTTCTTC. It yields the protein CSAGYSGTSENEQFF.

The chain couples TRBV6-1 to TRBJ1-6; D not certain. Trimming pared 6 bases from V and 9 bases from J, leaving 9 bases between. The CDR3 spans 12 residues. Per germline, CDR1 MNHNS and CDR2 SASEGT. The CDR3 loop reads CASSFDTSPLHF. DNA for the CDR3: TGTGCCAGCAGCTTCGACACTTCACCCCTCCACTTT.

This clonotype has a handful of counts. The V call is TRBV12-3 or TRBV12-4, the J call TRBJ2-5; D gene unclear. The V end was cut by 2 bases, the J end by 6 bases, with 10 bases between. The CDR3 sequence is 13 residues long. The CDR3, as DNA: TGTGCCAGCAGTTTACTGGGGTTCCAGACCCAGTACTTC. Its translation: CASSLLGFQTQYF.

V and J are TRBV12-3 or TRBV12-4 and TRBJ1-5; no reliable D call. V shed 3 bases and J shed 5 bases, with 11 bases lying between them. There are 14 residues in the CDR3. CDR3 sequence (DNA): TGTGCCAGCAGTTTGAAGGGTTCTCATCAGCCCCAGCATTTT. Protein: CASSLKGSHQPQHF.

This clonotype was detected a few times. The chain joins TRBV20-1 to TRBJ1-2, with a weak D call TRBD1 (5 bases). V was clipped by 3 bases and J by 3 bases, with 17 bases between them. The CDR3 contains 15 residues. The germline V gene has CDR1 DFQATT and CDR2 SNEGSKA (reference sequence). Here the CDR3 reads CSARVPGGIDYGYTF. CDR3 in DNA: TGCAGTGCTAGGGTACCGGGGGGAATAGACTATGGCTACACCTTC.

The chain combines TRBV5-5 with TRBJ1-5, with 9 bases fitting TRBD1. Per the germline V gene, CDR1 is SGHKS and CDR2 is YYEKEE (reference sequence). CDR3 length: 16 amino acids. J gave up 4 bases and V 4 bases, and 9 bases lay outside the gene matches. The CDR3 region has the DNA TGTGCCAGCAGCCGCCAAGGGGACAGGGTAAATCAGCCCCAGCATTTT. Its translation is CASSRQGDRVNQPQHF.

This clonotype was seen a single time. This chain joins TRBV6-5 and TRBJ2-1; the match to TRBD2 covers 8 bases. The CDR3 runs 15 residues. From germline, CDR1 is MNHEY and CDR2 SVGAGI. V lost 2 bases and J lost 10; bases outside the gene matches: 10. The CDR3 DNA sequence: TGTGCCAGCAGTTACCCGGGGGGGCCCACGGGGGAGCAGTTCTTC. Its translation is CASSYPGGPTGEQFF.

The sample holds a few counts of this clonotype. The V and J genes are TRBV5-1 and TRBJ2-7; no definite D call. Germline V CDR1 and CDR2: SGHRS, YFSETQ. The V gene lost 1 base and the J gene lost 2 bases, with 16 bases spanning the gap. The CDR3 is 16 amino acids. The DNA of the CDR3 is TGCGCCAGCAGCTTGCCCCCTCATCCGATGCCCTACGAGCAGTACTTC. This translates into CASSLPPHPMPYEQYF.

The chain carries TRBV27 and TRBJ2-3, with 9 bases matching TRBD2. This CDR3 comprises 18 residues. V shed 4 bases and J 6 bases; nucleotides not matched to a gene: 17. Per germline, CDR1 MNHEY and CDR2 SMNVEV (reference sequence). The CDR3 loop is CASSWVLAGRTLLDTQYF. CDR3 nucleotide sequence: TGTGCCAGCAGTTGGGTGCTAGCGGGACGCACCCTCCTTGATACGCAGTATTTT.

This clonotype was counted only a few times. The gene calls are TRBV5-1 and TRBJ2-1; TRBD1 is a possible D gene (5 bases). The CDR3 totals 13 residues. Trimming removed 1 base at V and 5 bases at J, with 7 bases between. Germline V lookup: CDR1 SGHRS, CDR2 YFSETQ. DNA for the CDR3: TGCGCCAGCAGCTTGCAGGGAAACAATGAGCAGTTCTTC. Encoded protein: CASSLQGNNEQFF.

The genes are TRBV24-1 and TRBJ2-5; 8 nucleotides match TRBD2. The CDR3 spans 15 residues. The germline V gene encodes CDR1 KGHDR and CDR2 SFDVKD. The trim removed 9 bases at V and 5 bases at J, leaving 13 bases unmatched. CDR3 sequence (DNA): TGTGCCACCGATTTGTACGGGAGGGCCTTGGAGACCCAGTACTTC. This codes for CATDLYGRALETQYF.

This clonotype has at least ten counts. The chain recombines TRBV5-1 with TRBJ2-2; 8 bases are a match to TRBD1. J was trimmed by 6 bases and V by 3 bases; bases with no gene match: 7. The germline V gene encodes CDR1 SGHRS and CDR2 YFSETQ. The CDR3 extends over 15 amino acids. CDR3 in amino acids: CASSYSGGSAGELFF. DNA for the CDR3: TGCGCCAGCAGCTACTCAGGGGGCTCCGCCGGGGAGCTGTTTTTT.

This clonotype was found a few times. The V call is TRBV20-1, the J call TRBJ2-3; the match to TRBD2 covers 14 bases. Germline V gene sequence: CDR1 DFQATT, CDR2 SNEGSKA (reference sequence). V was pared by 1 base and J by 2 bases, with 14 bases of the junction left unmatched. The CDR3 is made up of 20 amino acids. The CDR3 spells CSARVPGLAGVARPTDTQYF. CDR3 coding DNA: TGCAGTGCTAGAGTGCCGGGACTAGCGGGAGTAGCGCGGCCCACAGATACGCAGTATTTT.

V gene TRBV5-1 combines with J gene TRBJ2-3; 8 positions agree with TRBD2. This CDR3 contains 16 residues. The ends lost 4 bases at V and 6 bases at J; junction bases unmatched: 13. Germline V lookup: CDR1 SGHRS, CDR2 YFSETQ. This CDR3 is CASSLGVAGRLDTQYF. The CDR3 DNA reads TGCGCCAGCAGCCTGGGGGTAGCGGGAAGGCTGGATACGCAGTATTTT. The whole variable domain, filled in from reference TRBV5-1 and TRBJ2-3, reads KAGVTQTPRYLIKTRGQQVTLSCSPISGHRSVSWYQQTPGQGLQFLFEYFSETQRNKGNFPGRFSGRQFSNSRSEMNVSTLELGDSALYLCASSLGVAGRLDTQYFGPGTRLTVL.

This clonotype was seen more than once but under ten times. The CDR3 coding sequence is TGCGCCAGCAGCCCCGGACTAGCGCGGCAGCGTTGGGAGACCCAGTACTTC. Residues: CASSPGLARQRWETQYF. The V gene is TRBV4-1, the J gene TRBJ2-5; 9 positions agree with TRBD2. CDR1 and CDR2 (germline): MGHRA, YSYEKL. J gave up 5 bases and V 4 bases, and 14 bases lay outside the gene matches. The CDR3 sequence is 17 residues long.

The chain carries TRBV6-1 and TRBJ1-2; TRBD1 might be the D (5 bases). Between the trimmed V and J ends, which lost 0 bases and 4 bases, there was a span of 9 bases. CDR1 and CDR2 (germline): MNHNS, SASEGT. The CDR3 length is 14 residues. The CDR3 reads CASSEAGGPYGYTF. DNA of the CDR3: TGTGCCAGCAGTGAAGCGGGGGGACCCTATGGCTACACCTTC.

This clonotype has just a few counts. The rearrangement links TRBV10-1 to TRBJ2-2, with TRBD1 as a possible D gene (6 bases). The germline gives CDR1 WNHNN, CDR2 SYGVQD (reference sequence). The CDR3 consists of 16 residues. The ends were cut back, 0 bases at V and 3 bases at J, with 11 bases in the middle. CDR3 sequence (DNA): TGCGCCAGCAGTGAGTCGAGGACAGTACACACCGGGGAGCTGTTTTTT. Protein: CASSESRTVHTGELFF.

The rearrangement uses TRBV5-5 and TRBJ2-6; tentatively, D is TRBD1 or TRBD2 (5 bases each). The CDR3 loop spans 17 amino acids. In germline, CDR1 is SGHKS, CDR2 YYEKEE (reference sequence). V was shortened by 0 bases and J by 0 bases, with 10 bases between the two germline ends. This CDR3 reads CASSLVSGTSGANVLTF. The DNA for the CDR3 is TGTGCCAGCAGCTTGGTTTCAGGGACCTCTGGGGCCAACGTCCTGACTTTC.

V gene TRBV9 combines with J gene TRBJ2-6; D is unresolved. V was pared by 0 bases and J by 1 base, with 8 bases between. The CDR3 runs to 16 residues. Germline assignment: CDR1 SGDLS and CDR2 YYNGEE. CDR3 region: CASSVGGLSGANVLTF. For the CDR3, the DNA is TGTGCCAGCAGCGTAGGAGGTTTATCTGGGGCCAACGTCCTGACTTTC.

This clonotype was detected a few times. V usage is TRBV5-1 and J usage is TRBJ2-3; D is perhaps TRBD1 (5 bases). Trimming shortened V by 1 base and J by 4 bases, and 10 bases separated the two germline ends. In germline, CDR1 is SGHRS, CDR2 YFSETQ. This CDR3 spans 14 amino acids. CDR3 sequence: CASSLYVGPDTQYF. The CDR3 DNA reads TGCGCCAGCAGCTTGTACGTGGGGCCAGATACGCAGTATTTT.

CDR3 DNA: TGTGCCAGCAGCTTGAAAAATGTAAGACAAGAAGCTTTCTTT. Encoded protein: CASSLKNVRQEAFF. J is TRBJ1-1 and V is TRBV5-6; D is undetermined. V dropped 1 base and J dropped 8 bases, with 15 bases sitting between them. The CDR3 is 14 amino acids. CDR1 is SGHDT, CDR2 YYEEEE, per germline.

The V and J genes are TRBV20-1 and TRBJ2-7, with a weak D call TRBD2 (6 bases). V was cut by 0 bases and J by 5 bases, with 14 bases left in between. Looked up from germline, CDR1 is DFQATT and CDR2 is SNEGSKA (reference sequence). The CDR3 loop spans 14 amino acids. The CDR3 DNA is TGCAGTGCTAGAGATCTCGGGGGTGGGGACGAGCAGTACTTC. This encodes CSARDLGGGDEQYF.

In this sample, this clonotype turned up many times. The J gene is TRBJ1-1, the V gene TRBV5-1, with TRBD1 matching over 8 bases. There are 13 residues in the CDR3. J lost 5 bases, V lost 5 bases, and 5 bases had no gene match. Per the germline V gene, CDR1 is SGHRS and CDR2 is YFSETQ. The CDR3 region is CASSPYRGTEAFF. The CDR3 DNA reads TGCGCCAGCAGTCCCTACAGGGGGACTGAAGCTTTCTTT.

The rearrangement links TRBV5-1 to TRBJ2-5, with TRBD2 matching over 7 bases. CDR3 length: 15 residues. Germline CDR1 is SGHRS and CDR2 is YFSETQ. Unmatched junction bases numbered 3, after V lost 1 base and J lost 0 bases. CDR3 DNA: TGCGCCAGCAGCTTGCCAGCGGGGAACCAAGAGACCCAGTACTTC. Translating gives CASSLPAGNQETQYF.